The clone carrying this T cell receptor (beta chain) was detected only once. Its specificity is unknown. This specimen includes other DNA sequences encoding the same CDR3. The data were obtained in a study of shared clonotypes between healthy human individuals. Data came from immunoSEQ multiplex PCR; TCRdb stores just in-frame clones and leaves some out. The sample carries around 1,900,000 clones, around 93% recorded once. Germline lookup yields CDR1 SGDLS and CDR2 YYNGEE. The CDR3 extends over 13 amino acids. Trimming cost V 3 bases and J 6 bases, with 13 bases left between them. Study-wide results and limits: Generally, naive subsets (rather than memory subsets) showed larger estimated richness.

Naive CD8 cells lacked CD45RO and underwent positive selection for CCR7, leaving out terminally differentiated effector memory CD45RA+ cells. Sequenced: naive CD8+ T cells from PBMCs. The sequence was collected from a man aged 18-30 years in good health. Some clones in this sample may be carry-over from other donors' samples. V usage is TRBV9 and J usage is TRBJ2-7; the D gene is possibly TRBD1 (7 bases). As DNA, the CDR3 is TGTGCCAGCAGCGGGGGGGACAGAGGCGAGCAGTACTTC. Protein sequence: CASSGGDRGEQYF.